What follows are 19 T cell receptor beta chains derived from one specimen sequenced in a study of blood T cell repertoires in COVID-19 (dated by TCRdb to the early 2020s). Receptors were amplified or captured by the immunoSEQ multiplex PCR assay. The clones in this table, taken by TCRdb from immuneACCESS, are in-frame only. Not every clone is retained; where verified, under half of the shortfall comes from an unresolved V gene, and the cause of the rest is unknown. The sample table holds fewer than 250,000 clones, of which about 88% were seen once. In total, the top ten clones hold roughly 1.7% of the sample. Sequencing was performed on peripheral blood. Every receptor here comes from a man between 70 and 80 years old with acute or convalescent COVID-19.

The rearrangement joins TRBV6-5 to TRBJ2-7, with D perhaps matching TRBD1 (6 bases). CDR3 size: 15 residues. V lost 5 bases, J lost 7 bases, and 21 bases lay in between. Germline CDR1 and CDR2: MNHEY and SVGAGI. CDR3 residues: CASSRPPGTSFEQYF. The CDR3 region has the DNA TGTGCCAGCAGTCGTCCCCCAGGGACATCTTTTGAGCAGTACTTC.

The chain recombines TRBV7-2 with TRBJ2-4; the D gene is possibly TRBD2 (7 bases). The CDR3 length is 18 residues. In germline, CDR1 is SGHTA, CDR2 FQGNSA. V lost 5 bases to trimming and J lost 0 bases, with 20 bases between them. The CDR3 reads CASSQQGGALGAKNIQYF. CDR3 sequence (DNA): TGTGCCAGCAGCCAGCAAGGGGGGGCGCTGGGAGCCAAAAACATTCAGTACTTC. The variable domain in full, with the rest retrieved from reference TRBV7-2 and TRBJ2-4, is GAGVSQSPSNKVTEKGKDVELRCDPISGHTALYWYRQSLGQGLEFLIYFQGNSAPDKSGLPSDRFSAERTGGSVSTLTIQRTQQEDSAVYLCASSQQGGALGAKNIQYFGAGTRLSVL.

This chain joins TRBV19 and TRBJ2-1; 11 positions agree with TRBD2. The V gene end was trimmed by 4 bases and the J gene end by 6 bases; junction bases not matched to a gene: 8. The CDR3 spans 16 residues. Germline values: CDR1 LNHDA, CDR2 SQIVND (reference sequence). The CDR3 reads CASSSLGLAGFNEQFF. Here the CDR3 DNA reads TGTGCCAGTAGTAGCCTCGGACTAGCGGGCTTCAATGAGCAGTTCTTC.

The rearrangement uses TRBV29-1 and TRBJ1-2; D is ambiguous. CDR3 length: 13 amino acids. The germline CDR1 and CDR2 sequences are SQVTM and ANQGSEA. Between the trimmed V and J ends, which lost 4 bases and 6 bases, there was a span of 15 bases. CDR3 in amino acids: CSVVPAGENGYTF. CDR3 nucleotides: TGCAGCGTTGTCCCAGCCGGAGAGAATGGCTACACCTTC.

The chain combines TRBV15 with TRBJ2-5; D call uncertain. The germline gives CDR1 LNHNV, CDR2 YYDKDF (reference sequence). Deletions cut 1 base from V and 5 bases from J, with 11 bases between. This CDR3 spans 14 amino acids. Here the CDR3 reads CATSRGPGEETQYF. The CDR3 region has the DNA TGTGCCACCAGCAGAGGGCCAGGTGAGGAGACCCAGTACTTC.

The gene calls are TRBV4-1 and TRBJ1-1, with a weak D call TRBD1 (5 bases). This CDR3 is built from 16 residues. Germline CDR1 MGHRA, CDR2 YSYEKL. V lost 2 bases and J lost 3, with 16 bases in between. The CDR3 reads CASSQPTGSGYTEAFF. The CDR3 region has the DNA TGCGCCAGCAGCCAACCTACCGGGTCAGGGTACACTGAAGCTTTCTTT.

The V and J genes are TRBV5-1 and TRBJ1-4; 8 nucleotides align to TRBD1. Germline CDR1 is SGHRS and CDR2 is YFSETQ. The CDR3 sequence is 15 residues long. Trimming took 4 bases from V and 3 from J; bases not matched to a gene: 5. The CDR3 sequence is CASSGGQGSNEKLFF. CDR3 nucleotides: TGCGCCAGCAGCGGCGGACAGGGATCTAATGAAAAACTGTTTTTT.

The CDR3 coding sequence is TGTGCCAGCTCGGGACAGTGGTCGAAAGAGACCCAGTACTTC. Its protein is CASSGQWSKETQYF. This rearrangement joins TRBV27 to TRBJ2-5; 7 bases are a match to TRBD1. The germline V gene encodes CDR1 MNHEY and CDR2 SMNVEV (reference sequence). With 8 bases clipped from V and 3 bases from J, the junction kept 9 bases outside the gene matches. CDR3 size: 14 residues.

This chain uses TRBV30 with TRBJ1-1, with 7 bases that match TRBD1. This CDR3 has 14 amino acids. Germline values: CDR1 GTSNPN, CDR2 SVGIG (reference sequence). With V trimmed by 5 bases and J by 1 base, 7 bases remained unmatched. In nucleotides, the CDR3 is TGTGCCTGGGGGACAGACAAGCGGAACACTGAAGCTTTCTTT. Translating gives CAWGTDKRNTEAFF.

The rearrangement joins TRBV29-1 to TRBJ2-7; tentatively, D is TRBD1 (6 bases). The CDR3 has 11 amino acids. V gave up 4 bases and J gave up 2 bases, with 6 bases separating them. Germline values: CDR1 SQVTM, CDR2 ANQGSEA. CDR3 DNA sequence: TGCAGCGTTGGACAGGCCTACGAGCAGTACTTC. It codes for CSVGQAYEQYF.

CDR3 sequence reads: CASSESTGYNQPQHF. The CDR3 DNA reads TGCGCCAGCAGTGAGTCCACAGGCTACAATCAGCCCCAGCATTTT. This rearrangement joins TRBV10-1 to TRBJ1-5, with a tentative D call TRBD1 (5 bases). The V end was cut by 0 bases, the J end by 3 bases, with 9 bases between. CDR3 length: 15 residues. Germline V gene data show CDR1 as WNHNN and CDR2 as SYGVQD (reference sequence).

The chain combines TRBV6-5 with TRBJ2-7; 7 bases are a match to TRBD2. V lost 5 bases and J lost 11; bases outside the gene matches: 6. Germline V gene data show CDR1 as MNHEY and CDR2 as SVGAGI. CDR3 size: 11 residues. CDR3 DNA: TGTGCCAGCAGTACACGGGGGGTTGAGTACTTC. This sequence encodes CASSTRGVEYF.

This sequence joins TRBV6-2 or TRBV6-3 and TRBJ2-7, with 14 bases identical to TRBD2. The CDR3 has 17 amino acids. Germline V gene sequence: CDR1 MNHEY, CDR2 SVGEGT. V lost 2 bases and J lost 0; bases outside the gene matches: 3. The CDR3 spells CASSYGTSGGSSYEQYF. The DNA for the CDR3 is TGTGCCAGCAGTTACGGGACTAGCGGGGGAAGCTCCTACGAGCAGTACTTC.

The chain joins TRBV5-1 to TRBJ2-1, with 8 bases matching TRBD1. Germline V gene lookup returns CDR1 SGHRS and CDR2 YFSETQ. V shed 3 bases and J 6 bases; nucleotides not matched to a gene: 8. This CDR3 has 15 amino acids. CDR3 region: CASSSQGAWGNEQFF. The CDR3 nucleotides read TGCGCCAGCAGCTCCCAGGGGGCGTGGGGCAATGAGCAGTTCTTC.

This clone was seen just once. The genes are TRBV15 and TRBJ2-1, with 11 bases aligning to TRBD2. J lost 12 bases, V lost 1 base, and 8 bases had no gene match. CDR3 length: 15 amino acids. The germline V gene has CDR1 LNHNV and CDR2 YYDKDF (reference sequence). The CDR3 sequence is CATSRGASGRSAQFF. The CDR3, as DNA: TGTGCCACCAGCAGAGGAGCTAGCGGGAGGTCTGCGCAGTTCTTC.

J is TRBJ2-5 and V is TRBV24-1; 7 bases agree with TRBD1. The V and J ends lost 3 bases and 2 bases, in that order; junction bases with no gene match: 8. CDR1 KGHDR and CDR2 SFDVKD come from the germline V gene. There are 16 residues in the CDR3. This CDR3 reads CATSDPGQEIQETQYF. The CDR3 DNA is TGTGCCACCAGTGATCCCGGACAGGAGATTCAAGAGACCCAGTACTTC.

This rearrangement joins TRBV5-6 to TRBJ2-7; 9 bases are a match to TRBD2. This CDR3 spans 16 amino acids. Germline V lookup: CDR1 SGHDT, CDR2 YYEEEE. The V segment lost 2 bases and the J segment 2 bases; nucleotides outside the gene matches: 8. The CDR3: CASSFGRLAGPYEQYF. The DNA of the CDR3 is TGTGCCAGCAGCTTTGGGCGTCTAGCGGGACCCTACGAGCAGTACTTC.

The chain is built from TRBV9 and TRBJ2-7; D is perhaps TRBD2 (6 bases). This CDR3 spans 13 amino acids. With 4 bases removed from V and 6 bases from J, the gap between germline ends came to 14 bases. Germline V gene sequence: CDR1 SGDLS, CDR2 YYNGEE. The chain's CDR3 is CASSMGLSAEQYF. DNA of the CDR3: TGTGCCAGCAGCATGGGACTGTCGGCCGAGCAGTACTTC.

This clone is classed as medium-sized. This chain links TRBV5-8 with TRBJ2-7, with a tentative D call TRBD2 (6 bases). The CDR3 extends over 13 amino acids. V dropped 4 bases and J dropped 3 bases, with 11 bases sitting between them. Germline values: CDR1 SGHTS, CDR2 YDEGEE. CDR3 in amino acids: CASSPGLVYEQYF. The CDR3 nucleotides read TGTGCCAGCAGCCCGGGACTTGTCTACGAGCAGTACTTC.